The present T cell receptor (beta chain) was sequenced within a study of blood T cell repertoires in COVID-19. Study background: Researchers got acute and convalescent COVID-19 samples from the United States, Italy and Spain.

CDR1 LGHDT and CDR2 YNNKEL come from the germline V gene (reference sequence). V gave up 2 bases and J gave up 7 bases, with 6 bases separating them. CDR3 size: 11 residues. Libraries were prepared by immunoSEQ multiplex PCR; TCRdb keeps only in-frame clonotypes and omits some of them. The sample yields 250,000 to 350,000 clones, around nine tenths seen once. A remark on this clone: Other nucleotide sequences from this sample produce the same CDR3.

The V and J genes are TRBV3-1 (or the pseudogene TRBV3-2) and TRBJ2-7; D is possibly TRBD2 (5 bases). The source material was peripheral blood. This receptor was taken from a middle-aged woman who had recovered from COVID-19. This chain's CDR3 is CASSQREEQYF. In nucleotides, the CDR3 is TGTGCCAGCAGCCAACGGGAAGAGCAGTACTTC.